The next 20 T cell receptor beta chains were all read from a single sample in a study of blood T cell repertoires in COVID-19. This table comes from immunoSEQ multiplex PCR, and its TCRdb copy is limited to in-frame clones, with some not included. The repertoire holds 540,000 or so clones, 85% to 90% seen once, with 7.8% in the top ten. Sequenced: peripheral blood. All receptors come from a woman aged 45-65 years with COVID-19, enrolled during active disease.

Only one count was recorded for this clone. The chain joins TRBV6-5 to TRBJ1-6, with 7 bases aligning to TRBD1. Germline CDR1 and CDR2: MNHEY and SVGAGI. The V gene end was trimmed by 7 bases and the J gene end by 8 bases; junction bases not matched to a gene: 8. The CDR3 length is 14 residues. CDR3 protein: CASTPDRAYSPLHF. The CDR3 DNA sequence: TGTGCCAGCACCCCAGACAGGGCTTATTCACCCCTCCACTTT.

The rearrangement uses TRBV6-6 and TRBJ1-2, with 9 bases fitting TRBD1. The CDR3 consists of 14 residues. The J segment lost 4 bases and the V segment lost 4 bases, leaving 4 bases of the junction unmatched. CDR1 and CDR2 from the germline V gene are MNHNY and SVGAGI (reference sequence). The CDR3 nucleotides read TGTGCCAGCAGTTCCACAGGGGGCAGCTATGGCTACACCTTC. This gives the protein CASSSTGGSYGYTF.

The chain has TRBV3-1 (or the pseudogene TRBV3-2) and TRBJ1-6; D is possibly TRBD1 (5 bases). The CDR3 consists of 15 residues. V was trimmed by 1 base and J by 5 bases, leaving 9 bases between them. From germline, CDR1 is LGHDT and CDR2 YNNKEL (reference sequence). The CDR3 coding sequence is TGTGCCAGCAGCCAAGTGGGGGGAAATAATTCACCCCTCCACTTT. Translated: CASSQVGGNNSPLHF.

The chain employs TRBV7-9 and TRBJ2-2; D is unclear. Trimming pared 8 bases from V and 0 bases from J, leaving 4 bases between. Per germline, CDR1 SEHNR and CDR2 FQNEAQ (reference sequence). This CDR3 contains 12 residues. CDR3 protein: CASEANTGELFF. As DNA, the CDR3 is TGTGCCAGCGAGGCGAACACCGGGGAGCTGTTTTTT.

This chain uses TRBV9 with TRBJ2-3, with D possibly TRBD2 on 5 matching bases. In germline, CDR1 is SGDLS, CDR2 YYNGEE. The CDR3 has 16 residues. Trimming stripped 4 bases from V and 3 bases from J, with 18 bases between. CDR3 sequence (DNA): TGTGCCAGCAGCCCCACGGACCCAGCGGAGACAGATACGCAGTATTTT. As protein: CASSPTDPAETDTQYF.

The genes are TRBV30 and TRBJ1-1; possible D gene TRBD1, 5 bases. There are 14 residues in the CDR3. The V gene's germline CDR1 is GTSNPN and CDR2 SVGIG (reference sequence). Trimming removed 4 bases from V and 3 bases from J, with 15 bases in between. The CDR3 loop is CAWIPDSIDTEAFF. The CDR3 nucleotides are TGTGCCTGGATCCCAGACAGTATAGACACTGAAGCTTTCTTT.

This clone has just one count. This chain connects TRBV5-4 to TRBJ2-1; D unresolved. Deletions cut 6 bases from V and 8 bases from J, with 15 bases between. Germline V gene lookup returns CDR1 SGHNT and CDR2 YYREEE (reference sequence). The CDR3 spans 13 residues. The chain's CDR3 is CASTSFLRDEQFF. CDR3 coding DNA: TGTGCCAGCACCTCTTTCCTCCGGGATGAGCAGTTCTTC.

V is TRBV2 and J is TRBJ2-7; 8 positions agree with TRBD1. The CDR3 has 14 amino acids. Germline V CDR1 and CDR2: SNHLY, FYNNEI. The V segment lost 1 base and the J segment 5 bases; nucleotides outside the gene matches: 4. Written as DNA, the CDR3 is TGTGCCAGCAGTGAAGGGTTCAGGGGGCACGAGCAGTACTTC. This translates into CASSEGFRGHEQYF.

The J gene is TRBJ2-7, the V gene TRBV11-2, with D unclear. V lost 1 base to trimming and J lost 2 bases, with 6 bases between them. The CDR3 length is 13 residues. Per germline, CDR1 SGHAT and CDR2 FQNNGV. Here the CDR3 DNA reads TGTGCCAGCAGCTTAGTCCAGACCTACGAGCAGTACTTC. It is translated as CASSLVQTYEQYF.

This chain uses TRBV6-6 with TRBJ1-2; D call uncertain. The germline V gene encodes CDR1 MNHNY and CDR2 SVGAGI (reference sequence). The CDR3 loop spans 15 amino acids. V lost 0 bases to trimming and J lost 4 bases, with 12 bases between them. The CDR3 sequence is CASSYSSTAAYGYTF. Written as DNA, the CDR3 is TGTGCCAGCAGTTACTCCTCTACGGCGGCCTATGGCTACACCTTC.

Only a few counts were recorded for this clone. The rearrangement links TRBV12-3 or TRBV12-4 to TRBJ1-1; possible D gene TRBD1, 6 bases. The CDR3 totals 11 residues. Trimming left V 8 bases short and J 9 bases short, with 13 bases between. The CDR3 sequence is CASGGRAQAFF. The CDR3 region has the DNA TGTGCCAGCGGGGGCCGGGCCCAAGCTTTCTTT.

With regard to this clone: Other DNA sequences in this specimen translate into the identical CDR3. DNA for the CDR3: TGCGCCAGCAGCTTGGGACTCTTGAACACTGAAGCTTTCTTT. It translates to CASSLGLLNTEAFF. V and J are TRBV5-1 and TRBJ1-1; D not resolved. The V and J ends lost 0 bases and 0 bases respectively, with 6 bases between them. The CDR3 is 14 residues long. The germline gives CDR1 SGHRS, CDR2 YFSETQ.

The rearrangement joins TRBV28 to TRBJ1-2; 11 bases fit TRBD1. This CDR3 spans 14 amino acids. The V segment lost 6 bases and the J segment 2 bases; nucleotides outside the gene matches: 2. Germline CDR1 reads MDHEN; CDR2 reads SYDVKM. In DNA, the CDR3 is TGTGCCAGCAGGGGACAGGGGGGGAACTATGGCTACACCTTC. Protein sequence: CASRGQGGNYGYTF.

This rearrangement joins TRBV9 to TRBJ1-2; D not resolved. Trimming removed 1 base from V and 1 base from J, with 5 bases in between. The CDR3 is made up of 13 amino acids. CDR1 is SGDLS, CDR2 YYNGEE, per germline. The CDR3 DNA reads as TGTGCCAGCAGCGTATCCAATAACTATGGCTACACCTTC. This sequence encodes CASSVSNNYGYTF.

The chain carries TRBV9 and TRBJ1-3; 9 nucleotides agree with TRBD1. CDR3 length: 17 residues. The germline CDR1 and CDR2 sequences are SGDLS and YYNGEE. V was clipped by 3 bases and J by 0 bases; unmatched bases: 7. CDR3 nucleotides: TGTGCCAGCAGCGCCACCGGGACAGGGTTCTCTGGAAACACCATATATTTT. Translation gives CASSATGTGFSGNTIYF.

J is TRBJ2-7 and V is TRBV5-6; perhaps TRBD1 as D (5 bases). CDR1 is SGHDT, CDR2 YYEEEE, per germline. Trimming left V 4 bases short and J 0 bases short, with 11 bases between. The CDR3 is 14 residues long. CDR3: CASSLFDSSYEQYF. In DNA, the CDR3 is TGTGCCAGCAGCCTATTCGACAGCTCCTACGAGCAGTACTTC.

The chain is built from TRBV19 and TRBJ2-3; 10 bases line up with TRBD2. The length of the CDR3 is 18 residues. The V segment lost 4 bases and the J segment 1 base; nucleotides outside the gene matches: 11. CDR1 and CDR2 (germline): LNHDA, SQIVND (reference sequence). The CDR3 sequence: CASSNSVASGGGTDTQYF. CDR3 nucleotide sequence: TGTGCCAGTAGTAATTCGGTAGCTAGCGGGGGCGGCACAGATACGCAGTATTTT. The variable domain in full, with the rest retrieved from reference TRBV19 and TRBJ2-3, is DGGITQSPKYLFRKEGQNVTLSCEQNLNHDAMYWYRQDPGQGLRLIYYSQIVNDFQKGDIAEGYSVSREKKESFPLTVTSAQKNPTAFYLCASSNSVASGGGTDTQYFGPGTRLTVL.

The rearrangement links TRBV27 to TRBJ1-1; 7 positions agree with TRBD1. Germline V gene lookup returns CDR1 MNHEY and CDR2 SMNVEV (reference sequence). V trimming: 3 bases; J trimming: 7 bases; junction bases outside the gene matches: 8. There are 14 residues in the CDR3. CDR3 bases: TGTGCCAGCAGTTTTACAGGGGTCTTGAGTGAAGCTTTCTTT. As protein: CASSFTGVLSEAFF.

The chain couples TRBV11-3 to TRBJ2-3; TRBD2 agrees at 13 bases. The junction had 7 bases not matched to a gene; V was cut back by 1 base and J by 0 bases. Germline values: CDR1 SGHNT, CDR2 YENEEA. The CDR3 consists of 19 residues. DNA of the CDR3: TGTGCCAGCAGCTTAGCCGCGACTAGCGGGGGGACTAGCACAGATACGCAGTATTTT. Translation gives CASSLAATSGGTSTDTQYF.

The chain combines TRBV29-1 with TRBJ1-1; a possible D gene is TRBD1 (6 bases). Trimming pared 7 bases from V and 5 bases from J, leaving 14 bases between. In germline, CDR1 is SQVTM, CDR2 ANQGSEA. The CDR3 spans 12 residues. CDR3 coding DNA: TGCAGCGGAGTATTACAGGGAACTGAAGCTTTCTTT. This encodes CSGVLQGTEAFF.